This T cell receptor (beta chain) was captured by sequencing in a study of T cell repertoires in cytomegalovirus infection (dated by TCRdb to about 2019). Regarding the study in general: The peptide stimulations were aimed at well-studied HLA-B-restricted epitopes as well as recently identified HLA-C-restricted CMV epitopes, whose presentation resists viral immunomodulation. Donor HLA type was relevant to the analysis, because carriage of CMV infection together with the matching HLA type was indicated by public TCR beta signatures.

To note about this clonotype: Its antigen has not been determined. Base-call qualities are not available, and no considerably larger clone is one nucleotide away.

Via the germline V gene, CDR1 is SGHDT and CDR2 YYEEEE. From its cysteine to its phenylalanine, the CDR3 spans 15 amino acids. Just CDR3 DNA is preserved here, 45 bases in frame from base 1. A distance of 12 bases separates the germline ends of V and J, which lose 3 bases and 0 bases respectively. This sample was sequenced with an Illumina HiSeq 1500. Using fastp at Q25 and MiXCR, TCRdb reprocessed the public reads and kept productive beta chains. Every entry covers one CDR3 protein and lists the most common genes and DNA from its rows. This sample lists about 900,000 distinct CDR3 sequences; roughly 30% were detected once. More than 12% of the sample comes from the top ten. On the study overall, not on this receptor specifically: The ex vivo response was dominated by HLA-C-restricted CMV-specific TCR beta clonotypes, which also provided the single most frequent clonotype in two of eight donors. Carriers of CMV infection plus the relevant HLA type were discriminated by the cumulative frequency of public TCR beta family members in the study cohort and in an independent roughly 380-donor cohort.

According to the study, the label for this sample's treatment or condition signals: in vitro stimulation with specific CMV peptide epitopes to enrich CMV-specific T cells. The chain employs TRBV5-6 and TRBJ1-1; the D gene identity is not certain. The TCR originated in a human donor in good health (CMV status not recorded). Some clones in this sample may be carry-over from other donors' samples. The specimen comprised cultured CD8+ T cells from PBMCs, sampled from culture after CMV antigen stimulation. For the CDR3, the sequence is CASSWGGQMNTEAFF. In nucleotides, the sequence is TGTGCCAGCAGCTGGGGTGGGCAGATGAACACTGAAGCTTTCTTT.